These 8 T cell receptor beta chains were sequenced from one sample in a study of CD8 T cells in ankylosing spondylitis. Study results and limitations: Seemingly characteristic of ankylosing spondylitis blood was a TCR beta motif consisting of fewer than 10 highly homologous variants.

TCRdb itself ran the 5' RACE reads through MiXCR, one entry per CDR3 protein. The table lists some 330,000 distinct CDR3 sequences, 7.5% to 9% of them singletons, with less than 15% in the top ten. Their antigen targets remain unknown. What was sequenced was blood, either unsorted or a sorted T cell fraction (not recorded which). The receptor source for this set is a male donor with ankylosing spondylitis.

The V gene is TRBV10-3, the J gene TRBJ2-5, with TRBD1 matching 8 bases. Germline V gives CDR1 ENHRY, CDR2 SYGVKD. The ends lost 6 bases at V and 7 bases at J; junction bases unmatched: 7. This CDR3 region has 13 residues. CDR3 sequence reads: CAIRGQGLGTQYF. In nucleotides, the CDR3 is TGTGCCATCAGAGGACAGGGTTTGGGGACCCAGTACTTC.

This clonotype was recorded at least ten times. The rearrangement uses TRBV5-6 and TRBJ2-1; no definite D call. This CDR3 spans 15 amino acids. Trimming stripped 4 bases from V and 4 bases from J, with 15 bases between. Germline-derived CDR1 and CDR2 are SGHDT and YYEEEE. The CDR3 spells CASSSVAGLYNEQFF. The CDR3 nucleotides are TGTGCCAGCAGCAGCGTGGCCGGTCTATACAATGAGCAGTTCTTC.

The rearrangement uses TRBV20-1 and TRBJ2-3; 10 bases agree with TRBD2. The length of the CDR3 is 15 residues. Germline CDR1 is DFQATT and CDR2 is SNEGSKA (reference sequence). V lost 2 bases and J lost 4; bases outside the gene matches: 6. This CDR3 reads CSARSLAGDPDTQYF. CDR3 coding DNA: TGCAGTGCTAGATCGCTAGCGGGAGACCCAGATACGCAGTATTTT.

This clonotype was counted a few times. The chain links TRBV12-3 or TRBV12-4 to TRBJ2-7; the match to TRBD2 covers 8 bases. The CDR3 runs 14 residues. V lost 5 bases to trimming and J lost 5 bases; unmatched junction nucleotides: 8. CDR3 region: CASSRNSGINEQYF. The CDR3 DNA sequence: TGTGCCAGCAGTCGGAATAGCGGGATCAACGAGCAGTACTTC.

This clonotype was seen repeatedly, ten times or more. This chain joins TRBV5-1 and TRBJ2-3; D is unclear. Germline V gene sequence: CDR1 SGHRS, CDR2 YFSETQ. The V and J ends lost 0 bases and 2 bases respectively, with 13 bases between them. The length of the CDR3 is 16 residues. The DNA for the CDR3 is TGCGCCAGCAGCTTGGGCGCGTCCTCGATCACAGATACGCAGTATTTT. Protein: CASSLGASSITDTQYF.

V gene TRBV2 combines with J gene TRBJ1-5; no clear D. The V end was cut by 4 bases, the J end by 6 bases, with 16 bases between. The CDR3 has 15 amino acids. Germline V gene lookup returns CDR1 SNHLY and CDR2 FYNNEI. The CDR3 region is CASSVNRGPGQPQHF. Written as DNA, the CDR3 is TGTGCCAGCAGTGTGAATCGTGGGCCCGGTCAGCCCCAGCATTTT. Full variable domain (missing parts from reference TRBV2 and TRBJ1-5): EPEVTQTPSHQVTQMGQEVILRCVPISNHLYFYWYRQILGQKVEFLVSFYNNEISEKSEIFDDQFSVERPDGSNFTLKIRSTKLEDSAMYFCASSVNRGPGQPQHFGDGTRLSIL.

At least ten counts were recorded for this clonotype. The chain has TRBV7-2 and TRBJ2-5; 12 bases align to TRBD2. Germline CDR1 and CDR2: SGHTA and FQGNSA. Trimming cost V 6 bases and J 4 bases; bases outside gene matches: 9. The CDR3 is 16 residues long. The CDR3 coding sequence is TGTGCCAGCAGTTCATATACTAGCGGGAGGATAGAGACCCAGTACTTC. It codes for CASSSYTSGRIETQYF.

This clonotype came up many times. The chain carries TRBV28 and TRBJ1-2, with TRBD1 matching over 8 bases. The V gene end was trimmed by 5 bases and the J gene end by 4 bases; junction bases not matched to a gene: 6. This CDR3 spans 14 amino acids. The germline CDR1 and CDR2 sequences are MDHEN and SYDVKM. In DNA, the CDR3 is TGTGCCAGCAGTAGCAGGGGGCGAGGCTATGGCTACACCTTC. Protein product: CASSSRGRGYGYTF.